The 20 T cell receptor beta chains below were found in one sample sequenced in a study of T cell changes during pregnancy in multiple sclerosis. Profiled with immunoSEQ multiplex PCR; TCRdb holds only in-frame clones, not every one. The sample consists of fewer than 40,000 clones, 75% to 90% of them appearing once. The input for sequencing was CD8+ T cells from peripheral blood mononuclear cells, taken in the second trimester of pregnancy. The receptor set was obtained from a female donor with multiple sclerosis, enrolled in a pregnancy study.

The V and J genes are TRBV9 and TRBJ2-7; no definite D call. The V gene's germline CDR1 is SGDLS and CDR2 YYNGEE. V dropped 2 bases and J dropped 0 bases, with 12 bases sitting between them. The CDR3 spans 15 residues. The CDR3 loop is CASSVGSANSYEQYF. CDR3 bases: TGTGCCAGCAGCGTCGGGTCGGCGAACTCCTACGAGCAGTACTTC.

V usage is TRBV5-4 and J usage is TRBJ2-1; no definite D call. Trimming left V 0 bases short and J 5 bases short, with 12 bases between. Germline CDR1 reads SGHNT; CDR2 reads YYREEE (reference sequence). The CDR3 is 15 residues long. CDR3 in DNA: TGTGCCAGCAGCTTGGGCAGGCCCCAGAACAATGAGCAGTTCTTC. Translating it yields CASSLGRPQNNEQFF.

The chain has TRBV28 and TRBJ1-5; D unclear. The CDR3 consists of 14 residues. Trimming shortened V by 5 bases and J by 2 bases, and 10 bases separated the two germline ends. Germline CDR1 MDHEN, CDR2 SYDVKM. The CDR3 protein is CASSPGFGNQPQHF. In DNA form, the CDR3 reads TGTGCCAGCAGTCCGGGATTTGGCAATCAGCCCCAGCATTTT. Filled out from reference TRBV28 and TRBJ1-5, the complete variable domain reads DVKVTQSSRYLVKRTGEKVFLECVQDMDHENMFWYRQDPGLGLRLIYFSYDVKMKEKGDIPEGYSVSREKKERFSLILESASTNQTSMYLCASSPGFGNQPQHFGDGTRLSIL.

The sample holds one count of this clone. V is TRBV9 and J is TRBJ2-2; 9 nucleotides agree with TRBD2. Germline loops: CDR1 SGDLS, CDR2 YYNGEE. The CDR3 spans 17 residues. Losses at the gene ends were 0 bases for V and 1 base for J; bases not matched to a gene: 4. The CDR3 protein is CASSVEREDLNTGELFF. The DNA of the CDR3 is TGTGCCAGCAGCGTAGAGCGGGAGGACCTGAACACCGGGGAGCTGTTTTTT.

This chain links TRBV6-5 with TRBJ1-4; perhaps TRBD1 as D (6 bases). V shed 4 bases and J shed 1 base, with 10 bases lying between them. The CDR3 has 15 residues. Per germline, CDR1 MNHEY and CDR2 SVGAGI. CDR3 amino acids: CASSSIQGTNEKLFF. DNA of the CDR3: TGTGCCAGCAGTTCGATACAGGGAACTAATGAAAAACTGTTTTTT.

The chain is built from TRBV10-3 and TRBJ2-1; the match to TRBD1 covers 7 bases. Germline trimming cut 6 bases from V and 5 bases from J; bases unmatched to any gene: 1. Germline CDR1 and CDR2: ENHRY and SYGVKD. This CDR3 region has 12 residues. The CDR3 nucleotides are TGTGCCATCAGGACAGGGAACAATGAGCAGTTCTTC. Translating gives CAIRTGNNEQFF.

The J gene is TRBJ2-3, the V gene TRBV4-2; TRBD2 matches at 7 bases. The germline V gene encodes CDR1 LGHNA and CDR2 YNFKEQ. The trim removed 4 bases at V and 4 bases at J, leaving 8 bases unmatched. This CDR3 has 15 residues. The CDR3 DNA is TGTGCCAGCAGCCTGGGACTCCGGGGGGCAGATACGCAGTATTTT. It is translated as CASSLGLRGADTQYF.

This clone is a singleton in its sample. The V call is TRBV28, the J call TRBJ2-1; the match to TRBD2 covers 8 bases. Per the germline V gene, CDR1 is MDHEN and CDR2 is SYDVKM. The CDR3 sequence is 14 residues long. The ends lost 2 bases at V and 8 bases at J; junction bases unmatched: 5. The CDR3 DNA reads as TGTGCCAGCAGTTTAACCGGGACTAGGGATGAGCAGTTCTTC. It is translated as CASSLTGTRDEQFF.

This chain links TRBV13 with TRBJ1-2; 9 bases are a match to TRBD1. This CDR3 is 16 amino acids long. V gave up 0 bases and J gave up 7 bases; unmatched junction bases: 9. Germline lookup yields CDR1 PRHDT and CDR2 FYEKMQ (reference sequence). CDR3 DNA: TGTGCCAGCAGCTTAGGCCGTGGGACAGGGCCTGGTGGCTACACCTTC. It translates to CASSLGRGTGPGGYTF.

The genes are TRBV4-1 and TRBJ1-3, with 8 nucleotides matching TRBD1. The CDR3 spans 16 residues. The V gene's germline CDR1 is MGHRA and CDR2 YSYEKL. V was pared by 2 bases and J by 7 bases, with 10 bases of the junction left unmatched. The CDR3 region is CASSQRSDRVRNTIYF. CDR3 sequence (DNA): TGCGCCAGCAGCCAAAGATCGGACAGGGTTAGGAACACCATATATTTT.

The gene calls are TRBV9 and TRBJ2-3; 9 positions agree with TRBD2. The CDR3 covers 15 residues. Germline V gene lookup returns CDR1 SGDLS and CDR2 YYNGEE. J was trimmed by 1 base and V by 2 bases; bases with no gene match: 2. CDR3 nucleotides: TGTGCCAGCAGCGTCGAGCGGGGGGGCACAGATACGCAGTATTTT. Translation: CASSVERGGTDTQYF. Variable domain in full (rest from reference TRBV9 and TRBJ2-3): DSGVTQTPKHLITATGQRVTLRCSPRSGDLSVYWYQQSLDQGLQFLIQYYNGEERAKGNILERFSAQQFPDLHSELNLSSLELGDSALYFCASSVERGGTDTQYFGPGTRLTVL.

The gene calls are TRBV9 and TRBJ2-1, with unresolved D. Germline V gene sequence: CDR1 SGDLS, CDR2 YYNGEE. The CDR3 length is 13 residues. V dropped 5 bases and J dropped 5 bases, with 11 bases sitting between them. CDR3 nucleotides: TGTGCCAGCAGTTACGGCAGGAACAATGAGCAGTTCTTC. Protein sequence: CASSYGRNNEQFF. Together with reference TRBV9 and TRBJ2-1, the CDR3 gives the full variable domain: DSGVTQTPKHLITATGQRVTLRCSPRSGDLSVYWYQQSLDQGLQFLIQYYNGEERAKGNILERFSAQQFPDLHSELNLSSLELGDSALYFCASSYGRNNEQFFGPGTRLTVL.

The genes are TRBV27 and TRBJ2-1, with a tentative D call TRBD2 (6 bases). V was trimmed by 3 bases and J by 8 bases, leaving 14 bases between them. The CDR3 runs to 14 residues. Germline V gene data show CDR1 as MNHEY and CDR2 as SMNVEV (reference sequence). CDR3 protein: CASSFKRGGHEQFF. The CDR3 DNA follows: TGTGCCAGCAGTTTTAAAAGGGGAGGACATGAGCAGTTCTTC.

This chain joins TRBV28 and TRBJ2-6; 14 nucleotides align to TRBD2. The CDR3 has 19 residues. Germline V lookup: CDR1 MDHEN, CDR2 SYDVKM. The J segment lost 11 bases and the V segment lost 6 bases, leaving 18 bases of the junction unmatched. CDR3 DNA sequence: TGTGCCAGCAGCCGAAACTCCGGGACTAGCGGGAGTTATGCCCACGTCCTGACTTTC. This gives the protein CASSRNSGTSGSYAHVLTF.

V is TRBV30 and J is TRBJ2-3, with a tentative D call TRBD1 (6 bases). V was trimmed by 0 bases and J by 0 bases, leaving 7 bases between them. The CDR3 has 14 residues. Looked up from germline, CDR1 is GTSNPN and CDR2 is SVGIG (reference sequence). The CDR3 is CAWSVGASTDTQYF. CDR3 DNA sequence: TGTGCCTGGAGTGTGGGGGCTAGCACAGATACGCAGTATTTT.

The gene calls are TRBV4-2 and TRBJ2-2; D gene ambiguous. This CDR3 is built from 16 residues. Germline lookup yields CDR1 LGHNA and CDR2 YNFKEQ. V was clipped by 1 base and J by 4 bases, with 13 bases between them. In nucleotides, the CDR3 is TGTGCCAGCAGCCAAGCTCCAGGAATGGGCACCGGGGAGCTGTTTTTT. Translation gives CASSQAPGMGTGELFF.

This clone was seen a few times. This chain connects TRBV28 to TRBJ2-1; 10 bases match TRBD2. With V trimmed by 3 bases and J by 8 bases, 16 bases remained unmatched. This CDR3 spans 18 amino acids. Germline lookup yields CDR1 MDHEN and CDR2 SYDVKM. This CDR3 reads CASSFDLASGSGWHEQFF. As DNA, the CDR3 is TGTGCCAGCAGTTTTGACTTGGCTAGCGGGAGTGGGTGGCATGAGCAGTTCTTC.

The genes are TRBV11-2 and TRBJ2-1; TRBD1 matches 7 bases. Germline trimming cut 5 bases from V and 4 bases from J; bases unmatched to any gene: 8. Germline CDR1 is SGHAT and CDR2 is FQNNGV. CDR3 length equals 15 residues. CDR3 protein: CASSTGAGLYNEQFF. The CDR3 DNA sequence: TGTGCCAGCAGCACAGGGGCTGGATTGTACAATGAGCAGTTCTTC.

The chain joins TRBV6-1 to TRBJ2-3; D is possibly TRBD2 (6 bases). Germline CDR1 MNHNS, CDR2 SASEGT. V lost 6 bases to trimming and J lost 0 bases, with 13 bases between them. This CDR3 has 15 residues. CDR3 bases: TGTGCCAGCAGCTACGGGGGATCTAGCACAGATACGCAGTATTTT. Residues: CASSYGGSSTDTQYF.

The gene calls are TRBV27 and TRBJ1-1; 7 positions match TRBD1. The CDR3 loop spans 15 amino acids. The germline CDR1 and CDR2 sequences are MNHEY and SMNVEV (reference sequence). V lost 0 bases to trimming and J lost 1 base; unmatched junction nucleotides: 2. The CDR3 DNA reads TGTGCCAGCAGTTTATCTAGGACAGGGAACACTGAAGCTTTCTTT. Amino acid sequence: CASSLSRTGNTEAFF.